The following is a TCR beta chain sequence with its context. Its antigen is still unknown. This CDR3 region has 16 residues. Trimming cost V 3 bases and J 3 bases, with 17 bases left between them. CDR1 is LNHDA and CDR2 is SQIVND in the germline V gene (reference sequence). Each cDNA molecule carried a unique molecular identifier. One entry per CDR3 protein, called by TCRdb with MiXCR from the 5' RACE reads. The data contain about 21,000 distinct CDR3 sequences, approximately 5.8% of them singletons. The record originates from a study of early T cells in non-severe SARS-CoV-2 infection. Overall study: With bulk RNA from unsorted whole blood as input, sequencing yielded unpaired chains. Study observations and caveats: VDJdb matches were skewed toward anti-spike CD8 T cell responses.

Here the sequenced sample was whole blood, taken at baseline. The sequence was collected from an adult who was a healthcare worker with PCR-confirmed SARS-CoV-2 infection or an uninfected control (not recorded which). The rearrangement joins TRBV19 to TRBJ2-5; weak D call: TRBD1 (6 bases). The CDR3 DNA is TGTGCCAGTAGTATGGGGGCAAGAACGATTAAAGAGACCCAGTACTTC. As protein: CASSMGARTIKETQYF.